This TCR beta chain was captured in a study of blood T cell repertoires in COVID-19 (dated by TCRdb to 2018 to 2021). Regarding the study in general: The collaborator samples originated in the United States, Italy and Spain and spanned the acute and convalescent phases of COVID-19. A freely available public database, intended as a resource for researchers studying the immune response to SARS-CoV-2, is where the repertoires were released. The prospective study material was composed of cDNA or gDNA derived from T cells, B-cell-depleted T cells, or PBMCs. Subjects who had been exposed to COVID-19, were actively infected with it, or had recovered from it provided the deeply sampled blood TCRbeta repertoires that made up the dataset. The sample metadata nearly always contained a de-identified subject ID, COVID-19 status, age in years and sex. Samples were obtained from the ongoing ImmuneRACE study (first 160 participants) and from over a thousand subjects provided by 6 global collaborators. Where available, HLA class I and class II types were obtained from metadata supplied by the sample provider rather than from assay-based typing.

Broader findings and caveats from the paper: How much clinical and demographic metadata was included differed by source and by participant, and the metadata was provided uncurated.

The immunoSEQ Assay, a bias-controlled multiplex PCR, was used to amplify TCRbeta CDR3 regions from genomic DNA. Per the original workflow: Within the assay, amplification of reference gene primers was used to estimate how many nucleated cells each sample contained. Sequence reads were collapsed and filtered to measure the absolute abundance of every unique TCRbeta CDR3 rearrangement. For each sample, productive Simpson clonality was calculated as the square root of Simpson's diversity index over productive rearrangements. In TCRdb, the immuneACCESS table is reduced to in-frame sequences with V and J assigned. These tables do not hold every clone; where another copy was compared, an unresolved V gene accounts for under half, and the others remain unexplained. V and J calls and clone size are those listed in that table; D and trimming were worked out from the DNA. This sample holds about 130,000 clones; 60% to 80% were observed only once. Around 2% of the sample belongs to the ten largest clones.

A word on this clone: The antigen it binds to is not known. The sample holds no much larger clone one base away, and base qualities are not on file.

The germline V gene gives CDR1 as SGHTS and CDR2 as YDEGEE. From V the trimming removes 6 bases and from J it removes 8 bases, while the gene matches leave 5 bases of the junction unaccounted for. The CDR3 spans 14 residues, from the cysteine through the phenylalanine. Kept here is only the CDR3 DNA, which spans 42 bases and is read in frame from base 1. Collaborating institutions collected whole blood in K2EDTA tubes following their own protocols. For TCRbeta analysis, collaborators shipped samples as frozen whole blood, isolated PBMCs, or DNA extracted from either of those sample types. Sequencing was performed on peripheral blood. The TCR was taken from a woman in her 70s with acute or convalescent COVID-19. The chain is encoded by TRBV5-8 joined to TRBJ1-6; 10 nucleotides in the junction match TRBD1. The DNA is as follows: TGTGCCAGCACAAGACAGGGGGCAGATTCACCCCTCCACTTT. This codes for CASTRQGADSPLHF. Outside the CDR3, residues come from the reference TRBV5-8 and TRBJ1-6 proteins, so the full variable domain is: EAGVTQSPTHLIKTRGQQATLRCSPISGHTSVYWYQQALGLGLQFLLWYDEGEERNRGNFPPRFSGRQFPNYSSELNVNALELEDSALYLCASTRQGADSPLHFGNGTRLTVT.